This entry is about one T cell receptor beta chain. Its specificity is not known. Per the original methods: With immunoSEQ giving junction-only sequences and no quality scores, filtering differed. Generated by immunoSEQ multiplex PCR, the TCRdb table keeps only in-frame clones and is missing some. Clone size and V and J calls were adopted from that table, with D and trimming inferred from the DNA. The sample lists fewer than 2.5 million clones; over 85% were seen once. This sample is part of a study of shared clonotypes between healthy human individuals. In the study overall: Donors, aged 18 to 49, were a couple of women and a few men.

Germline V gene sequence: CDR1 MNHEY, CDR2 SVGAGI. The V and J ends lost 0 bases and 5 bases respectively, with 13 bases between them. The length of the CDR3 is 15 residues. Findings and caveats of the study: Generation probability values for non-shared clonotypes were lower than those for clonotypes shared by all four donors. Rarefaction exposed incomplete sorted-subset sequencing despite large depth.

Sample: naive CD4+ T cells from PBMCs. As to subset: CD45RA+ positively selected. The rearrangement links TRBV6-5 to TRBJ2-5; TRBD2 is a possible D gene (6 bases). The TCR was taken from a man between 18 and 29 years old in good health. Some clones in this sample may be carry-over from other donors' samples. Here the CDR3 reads CASSYSMTSIETQYF. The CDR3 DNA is TGTGCCAGCAGTTACTCGATGACTAGTATTGAGACCCAGTACTTC.